This T cell receptor (beta chain) was recorded in a study of blood T cell repertoires in COVID-19. Using immunoSEQ multiplex PCR, the repertoire was profiled, and TCRdb retains in-frame clones only, with some absent. There are 150,000 to 160,000 clones in the sample; more than 80% occur only once, and roughly 0.51% lies in the top ten. Trimming stripped 2 bases from V and 3 bases from J, with 11 bases between. The CDR3 extends over 15 amino acids. CDR1 is MGHRA and CDR2 is YSYEKL in the germline V gene. This clonotype originated in a man aged 50-60 years with acute or convalescent COVID-19. The sequenced sample consisted of peripheral blood. V is TRBV4-1 and J is TRBJ1-5, with D uncertain. Here the CDR3 reads CASSQIGRDNQPQHF. The CDR3 bases are TGCGCCAGCAGCCAAATCGGACGGGACAATCAGCCCCAGCATTTT.